This TCR beta chain derives from a study of CXCR3-negative and CXCR3-positive naive CD8 T cells (dated by TCRdb to 2018 to 2020). Concerning the study at large: About 150 million TRB reads were obtained in total, roughly 1.5 +/- 0.3 million reads per library. The diversity and physicochemical repertoire analyses included ten to eleven donors pooled from two independent experiments. TRBV-TRBJ cluster analysis included naive subsets from 5 donors and memory cells from 3 donors. Study-wide conclusions, independent of this receptor: TRB CDR3s from CXCR3-positive naive cells showed higher hydrophobicity (lower Kidera factor 4), lower energy, and higher strength and volume indices than CXCR3-negative naive cells. Within the same donor, TRBV-TRBJ usage looked similar between naive CXCR3-negative and CXCR3-positive cells, but memory cells had distinct patterns. Both naive subsets had comparably high repertoire diversity, while memory CD8+ T cells had much lower repertoire diversity. Because surface CD5, which has been linked to self-reactivity in mice, was comparable between naive subsets, TCR interaction strength was also inferred from TRB CDR3 physicochemical properties. Freshly isolated PBMCs were used for most assays because CXCR3 expression partially decreased after cryopreservation.

A note on this clonotype: This receptor's antigen is unknown.

The sample was run on a NextSeq 550. The Human TCR Profiling Kit (MiLaboratory) was used to prepare UMI-labeled 5' RACE TRB cDNA libraries. The full amount of extracted RNA was used for cDNA synthesis, and the full amount of resulting cDNA was used for PCR amplification. Libraries were prepared in parallel with an identical number of PCR cycles. In the source study's methods: With a minimum of two reads required per UMI, MIGEC and MiXCR pulled out about 49,000 +/- 11,000 unique UMI-labeled TRB cDNA molecules from each library. An average of 40,000 +/- 10,000 functional in-frame TRB CDR3 nucleotide clonotypes without stop codons was found per library. Diversity metrics, including normalized Shannon-Wiener and Chao1, were computed in VDJtools after downsampling to 5000 UMI-labeled TRB molecules per sample. VDJtools computed clonotype-size-weighted physicochemical properties of the central five CDR3 residues: interaction energy, strength, volume and Kidera factor 4. TCRdb reprocessed the reads into one record per CDR3 protein sequence, lacking DNA. The V and J calls follow TCRdb's processing rather than the paper's. For this sample, the table gives 150,000 or so distinct CDR3 sequences. Nearly 0.5% of the sample lies in the top ten.

Reading the germline V gene gives CDR1 MDHEN and CDR2 SYDVKM. Its CDR3 holds 12 amino acids, cysteine through phenylalanine. The record lacks a DNA sequence. Each CD8+ T cell subset was flow-sorted in triplicate, and approximately 280,000 cells per subset were placed directly into RLT lysis buffer. To exclude memory contaminants, naive CD8+ T cells were stringently defined as CD45RO-CCR7+CD27+CD95-. Peripheral blood mononuclear cells were isolated from buffy coats by standard density gradient centrifugation. A FACSAria III was used to flow-sort naive CXCR3-negative and CXCR3-positive CD8+ T cells. Total RNA was extracted from sorted cells with an RNeasy Mini Kit.

This TCR came from a human donor in good health. Some clones in this sample may be carry-over from other donors' samples. The V and J genes are TRBV28 and TRBJ1-2; TCRdb's D call of TRBD1 is untestable without DNA. The sequenced material came from naive CXCR3+ CD8+ T cells from blood. This sample's cell subset or site label indicates: CD45RO-CCR7+CD27+CD95- naive CD8+ T cells expressing CXCR3 (TNR3+). The CDR3 amino acid sequence is: CGGYKSGYGYTF.